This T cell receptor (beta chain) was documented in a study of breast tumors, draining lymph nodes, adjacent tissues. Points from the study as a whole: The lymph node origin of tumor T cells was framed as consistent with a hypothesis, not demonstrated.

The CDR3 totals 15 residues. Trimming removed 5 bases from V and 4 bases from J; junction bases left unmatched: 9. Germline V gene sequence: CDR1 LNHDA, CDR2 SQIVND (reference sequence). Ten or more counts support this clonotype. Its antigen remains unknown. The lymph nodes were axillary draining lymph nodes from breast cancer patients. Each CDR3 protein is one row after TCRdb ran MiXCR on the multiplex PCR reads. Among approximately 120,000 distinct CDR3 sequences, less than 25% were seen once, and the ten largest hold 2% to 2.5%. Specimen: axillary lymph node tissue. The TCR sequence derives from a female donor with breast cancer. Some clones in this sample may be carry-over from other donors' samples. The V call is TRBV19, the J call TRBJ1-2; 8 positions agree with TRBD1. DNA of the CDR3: TGTGCCAGTAGTCCCCCACAGGGGGACAGCTATGGCTACACCTTC. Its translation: CASSPPQGDSYGYTF.